The 2 T cell receptor beta chains below all came from one sample that was sequenced in a study of CD8 T cells in ankylosing spondylitis. Via MiXCR, TCRdb re-called the 5' RACE reads, giving one row per CDR3 protein. The sample lists some 340,000 distinct CDR3 sequences; approximately 14% were seen once. The sequencing input was blood, either unsorted or a sorted T cell fraction (not recorded which). The receptors come from a male donor with ankylosing spondylitis or in good health (not recorded which).

Written as DNA, the CDR3 is TGCAGTGCTAGAGAAGACACGGTGAACTACGAGCAGTACTTC. This encodes CSAREDTVNYEQYF. This chain links TRBV20-1 with TRBJ2-7; D remains ambiguous. From germline, CDR1 is DFQATT and CDR2 SNEGSKA (reference sequence). V was trimmed by 0 bases and J by 3 bases, leaving 12 bases between them. This CDR3 is built from 14 residues.

Ten or more counts support this clonotype. The chain uses TRBV18 and TRBJ2-3; D uncertain. Trimming pared 1 base from V and 3 bases from J, leaving 2 bases between. This CDR3 has 12 amino acids. Germline CDR1 is KGHSH and CDR2 is LQKENI. CDR3 bases: TGTGCCAGCTCACCACAGACAGATACGCAGTATTTT. Translation gives CASSPQTDTQYF.